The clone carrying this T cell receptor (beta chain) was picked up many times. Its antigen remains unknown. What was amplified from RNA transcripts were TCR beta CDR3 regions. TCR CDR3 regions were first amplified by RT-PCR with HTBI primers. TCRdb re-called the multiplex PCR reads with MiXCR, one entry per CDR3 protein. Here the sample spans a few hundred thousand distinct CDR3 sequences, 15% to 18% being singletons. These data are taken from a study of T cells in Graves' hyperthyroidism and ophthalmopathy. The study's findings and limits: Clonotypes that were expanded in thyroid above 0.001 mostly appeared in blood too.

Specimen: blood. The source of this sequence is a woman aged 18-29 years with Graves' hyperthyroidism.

As DNA, the CDR3 is TGCAGTGCTAGAGATGGGACAGCCTACAATGAGCAGTTCTTC. Translation: CSARDGTAYNEQFF. V and J are TRBV20-1 and TRBJ2-1, with 7 bases matching TRBD1. The germline V gene encodes CDR1 DFQATT and CDR2 SNEGSKA (reference sequence). CDR3 size: 14 residues. With 0 bases clipped from V and 2 bases from J, the junction kept 1 base outside the gene matches.